This T cell receptor (beta chain) was captured by sequencing in a study of OX40 agonist ivuxolimab in advanced cancers. Study-level information: About 42% of patients had received prior checkpoint inhibitor therapy.

As concerns this clone: The antigen remains undetermined.

CDR3 length: 13 residues. V lost 7 bases, J lost 1 base, and 10 bases lay in between. The germline gives CDR1 SNHLY, CDR2 FYNNEI. Findings and caveats of the study: Expanded peripheral T cell antigen specificity was not determined. In the 0.1 to 3.0 mg/kg range, CD4+ and CD8+ blood T cells had expanded clonally by week 6.

Clones were sequenced by immunoSEQ multiplex PCR, and TCRdb holds only the in-frame ones, with some missing. The sample yields fewer than 70,000 clones, approximately 90% seen once. This material consisted of CD4+ or CD8+ T cells sorted from blood, taken in a trial of the OX40 agonist ivuxolimab. This receptor was obtained from an adult with an advanced solid tumor such as melanoma, head and neck, liver or kidney cancer. The chain couples TRBV2 to TRBJ1-1; the D gene is possibly TRBD1 (5 bases). CDR3 DNA sequence: TGTGCCAGCAAAGAACAGGAGAACACTGAAGCTTTCTTT. It encodes CASKEQENTEAFF.